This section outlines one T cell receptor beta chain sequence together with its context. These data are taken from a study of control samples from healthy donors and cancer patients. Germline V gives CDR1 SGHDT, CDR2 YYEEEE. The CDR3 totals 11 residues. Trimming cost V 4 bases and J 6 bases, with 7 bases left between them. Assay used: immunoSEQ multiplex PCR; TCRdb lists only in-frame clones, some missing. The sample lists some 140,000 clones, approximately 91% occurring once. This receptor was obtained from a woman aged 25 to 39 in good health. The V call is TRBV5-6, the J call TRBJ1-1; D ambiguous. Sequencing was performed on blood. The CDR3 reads CASSLNAEAFF. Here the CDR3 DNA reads TGTGCCAGCAGCCTAAACGCTGAAGCTTTCTTT.